The 18 T cell receptor beta chains below come from one sample, sequenced in a study of T-cell reconstitution after alpha-beta-depleted transplantation in children. Unique molecular identifiers tagged the TCRbeta library. A single record per CDR3 protein comes from TCRdb applying MiXCR to the PCR reads. Counted here are 90,000 to 100,000 distinct CDR3 sequences, under 25% occurring once; the ten biggest clones make up about a fifth. Specimen: PBMCs, collected before TCRalphabeta/CD19-depleted stem cell transplant. Every receptor here comes from a boy aged 2 to 10 with acute lymphoblastic leukemia, due to receive a stem cell transplant.

The chain employs TRBV27 and TRBJ2-1; TRBD1 aligns across 9 bases. CDR3 size: 15 residues. V lost 5 bases, J lost 6 bases, and 8 bases stayed unmatched. Looked up from germline, CDR1 is MNHEY and CDR2 is SMNVEV (reference sequence). The CDR3 sequence is CASSLPGTGSNEQFF. DNA for the CDR3: TGTGCCAGCAGTCTCCCAGGGACAGGGAGCAATGAGCAGTTCTTC.

This clonotype came up a few times. The CDR3: CASSQDPGQGARNEQFF. The CDR3 DNA reads as TGTGCCAGCAGTCAGGACCCGGGACAGGGGGCGCGTAATGAGCAGTTCTTC. The genes are TRBV6-1 and TRBJ2-1, with TRBD1 identical over 12 bases. This CDR3 has 17 amino acids. The V gene's germline CDR1 is MNHNS and CDR2 SASEGT. V lost 5 bases and J lost 7; bases outside the gene matches: 12.

This clonotype was counted only a few times. J is TRBJ2-5 and V is TRBV7-2, with D maybe TRBD1 (6 bases). This CDR3 spans 15 amino acids. V lost 5 bases and J 5 bases, leaving 18 bases between the germline ends. CDR1 is SGHTA and CDR2 is FQGNSA in the germline V gene. CDR3 residues: CASSEPGTTFETQYF. As DNA, the CDR3 is TGTGCCAGCAGCGAACCCGGGACAACGTTTGAGACCCAGTACTTC.

This clonotype was observed a handful of times. The chain employs TRBV29-1 and TRBJ2-1; 7 bases map to TRBD2. J was trimmed by 6 bases and V by 1 base; bases with no gene match: 15. The CDR3 loop spans 17 amino acids. Germline V gene sequence: CDR1 SQVTM, CDR2 ANQGSEA. CDR3 loop: CSVEVFVGLAESNEQFF. In nucleotides, the CDR3 is TGCAGCGTTGAAGTTTTCGTAGGGCTAGCGGAAAGCAATGAGCAGTTCTTC.

The chain uses TRBV6-5 and TRBJ1-2, with a possible D match to TRBD1 (5 bases). CDR1 MNHEY and CDR2 SVGAGI come from the germline V gene. This CDR3 has 14 amino acids. V was clipped by 0 bases and J by 5 bases, with 10 bases between them. The CDR3 DNA is TGTGCCAGCAGTTACTCGGGACGGAATTATGGCTACACCTTC. Its translation is CASSYSGRNYGYTF.

The V gene is TRBV28, the J gene TRBJ1-5, with 8 bases identical to TRBD1. The CDR3 is made up of 14 amino acids. CDR1 is MDHEN and CDR2 is SYDVKM in the germline V gene. J was trimmed by 4 bases and V by 4 bases; bases with no gene match: 3. CDR3 sequence reads: CASSYRGVNQPQHF. The CDR3 DNA follows: TGTGCCAGCAGTTACAGGGGGGTGAATCAGCCCCAGCATTTT.

This rearrangement joins TRBV28 to TRBJ2-1; possibly TRBD1 or TRBD2 for D (5 bases each). With 7 bases removed from V and 0 bases from J, the gap between germline ends came to 13 bases. Germline CDR1 and CDR2: MDHEN and SYDVKM. The CDR3 covers 15 residues. CDR3 loop: CASTAEGSSYNEQFF. As DNA, the CDR3 is TGTGCCAGCACCGCTGAGGGGAGCTCCTACAATGAGCAGTTCTTC.

This clonotype has more than one count but fewer than ten. The chain recombines TRBV7-2 with TRBJ2-7, with a tentative D call TRBD2 (6 bases). The CDR3 contains 16 residues. The V end was cut by 5 bases, the J end by 3 bases, with 20 bases between. Germline V gene sequence: CDR1 SGHTA, CDR2 FQGNSA. In nucleotides, the CDR3 is TGTGCCAGCAGCCCCACAAGGGCGGGAACGTACTACGAGCAGTACTTC. Translating gives CASSPTRAGTYYEQYF.

This clonotype was counted many times. The rearrangement joins TRBV4-3 to TRBJ2-3; TRBD2 matches 8 bases. After removal of 1 base from V and 5 bases from J, the junction contained 14 bases not matched to a gene. Germline V lookup: CDR1 LGHNA, CDR2 YSLEER. The CDR3 length is 18 residues. The DNA for the CDR3 is TGCGCCAGCAGCCAAGGAATGTCCCAAGCGGGAGCGAAAGATACGCAGTATTTT. Translation gives CASSQGMSQAGAKDTQYF.

The V and J genes are TRBV5-1 and TRBJ2-7; D is perhaps TRBD1 or TRBD2 (5 bases each). The germline CDR1 and CDR2 sequences are SGHRS and YFSETQ. The CDR3 length is 15 residues. Deletions cut 4 bases from V and 5 bases from J, with 19 bases between. The DNA for the CDR3 is TGCGCCAGCAGCGGAATTCCGGGACCGAACGACGAGCAGTACTTC. It translates to CASSGIPGPNDEQYF.

V gene TRBV20-1 combines with J gene TRBJ1-2; D unresolved. The germline V gene has CDR1 DFQATT and CDR2 SNEGSKA (reference sequence). The length of the CDR3 is 12 residues. V was clipped by 4 bases and J by 4 bases, with 10 bases between them. Here the CDR3 DNA reads TGCAGTGCTATGGGGAGCCCCTATGGCTACACCTTC. Translation gives CSAMGSPYGYTF.

In its sample, this clonotype is medium-sized. This chain joins TRBV5-6 and TRBJ2-1; 9 nucleotides line up with TRBD1. With 3 bases clipped from V and 6 bases from J, the junction kept 7 bases outside the gene matches. CDR3 size: 15 residues. Looked up from germline, CDR1 is SGHDT and CDR2 is YYEEEE. The CDR3 DNA reads as TGTGCCAGCAGCTACAGGGGGCGCGACCGCAATGAGCAGTTCTTC. Translated, it gives CASSYRGRDRNEQFF. Full variable domain (outside the CDR3, taken from reference TRBV5-6 and TRBJ2-1): DAGVTQSPTHLIKTRGQQVTLRCSPKSGHDTVSWYQQALGQGPQFIFQYYEEEERQRGNFPDRFSGHQFPNYSSELNVNALLLGDSALYLCASSYRGRDRNEQFFGPGTRLTVL.

This clonotype was picked up a small number of times. This chain uses TRBV3-1 with TRBJ2-3; D unresolved. This CDR3 is built from 12 residues. Trimming removed 6 bases at V and 2 bases at J, with 6 bases between. Germline assignment: CDR1 LGHDT and CDR2 YNNKEL (reference sequence). The CDR3 coding sequence is TGTGCCAGCAGTCGGACCACAGATACGCAGTATTTT. This sequence encodes CASSRTTDTQYF.

The V call is TRBV9, the J call TRBJ2-7; D may be TRBD1 (6 bases). V shed 0 bases and J shed 6 bases, with 19 bases lying between them. The CDR3 consists of 16 residues. Germline V gene sequence: CDR1 SGDLS, CDR2 YYNGEE. The CDR3 spells CASSVAGDIGSFEQYF. CDR3 in DNA: TGTGCCAGCAGCGTAGCCGGGGACATAGGGAGCTTCGAGCAGTACTTC.

The V call is TRBV29-1, the J call TRBJ1-2; D is ambiguous. Germline values: CDR1 SQVTM, CDR2 ANQGSEA. Trimming took 6 bases from V and 4 from J, leaving 9 bases between them. This CDR3 region has 11 residues. CDR3: CSVDYIYGYTF. CDR3 nucleotides: TGCAGCGTCGACTACATCTATGGCTACACCTTC.

This clonotype was detected only a few times. The chain combines TRBV21-1 with TRBJ2-3; TRBD2, as called in the table, went unchecked against the DNA. TRBV21-1 is a pseudogene segment. The CDR3 loop spans 16 amino acids. CDR3 in DNA: TGTGCCAGCAGCAAAGAGAAGCGGAGGGGCTCGAATACGCAGTATTTT. It yields the protein CASSKEKRRGSNTQYF.

This rearrangement joins TRBV7-8 to TRBJ1-5; no reliable D call. CDR1 is SGHVS and CDR2 is FQNEAQ in the germline V gene. The V end was cut by 6 bases, the J end by 1 base, with 10 bases between. The CDR3 has 14 residues. The DNA of the CDR3 is TGTGCCAGCAGACTGGGAGCCAGCAATCAGCCCCAGCATTTT. Residues: CASRLGASNQPQHF.

J is TRBJ2-5 and V is TRBV12-3 or TRBV12-4; either TRBD1 or TRBD2 may fit D (5 bases each). The CDR3 covers 14 residues. V was trimmed by 1 base and J by 5 bases, leaving 11 bases between them. The CDR3 sequence is CASSLGMRGETQYF. CDR3 coding DNA: TGTGCCAGCAGTTTAGGAATGAGGGGTGAGACCCAGTACTTC.